The 20 T cell receptor beta chains presented below share a single source sample, sequenced in a study of post-analysis software for immune sequencing data. The TCR beta cDNA libraries carried unique molecular identifiers. One entry per CDR3 protein, called by TCRdb with MiXCR from the PCR reads. The sample gives 380,000 or so distinct CDR3 sequences, roughly 30% of which show up once; roughly 12% is in the top ten. Antigens for these TCRs are unknown. Notes on the study in general: Compared with controls, patients had more of roughly five TRBV segments, including TRBV5-6, TRBV5-1 and TRBV20-1.

Sample: blood. These receptors were taken from a girl between 5 and 17 years old with multiple sclerosis.

This clonotype was seen a handful of times. The V gene is TRBV5-1, the J gene TRBJ2-2, with 11 bases fitting TRBD2. The CDR3 contains 18 residues. Germline V gives CDR1 SGHRS, CDR2 YFSETQ. V shed 4 bases and J 4 bases; nucleotides not matched to a gene: 12. The CDR3 bases are TGCGCCAGCAGCCCCCCCGAGACTAGCGGGGTAGGCACCGGGGAGCTGTTTTTT. Protein sequence: CASSPPETSGVGTGELFF.

The chain uses TRBV12-3 or TRBV12-4 and TRBJ1-1; unclear D gene. The CDR3 runs 13 residues. Between the trimmed V and J ends, which lost 2 bases and 3 bases, there was a span of 7 bases. CDR3: CASSLLRDTEAFF. CDR3 DNA sequence: TGTGCCAGCAGTTTATTAAGGGACACTGAAGCTTTCTTT.

The V gene is TRBV12-5, the J gene TRBJ2-1; TRBD2 might be the D (5 bases). Trimming removed 1 base at V and 14 bases at J, with 12 bases between. Germline V gene sequence: CDR1 LGHNT, CDR2 FRNRAP. This CDR3 spans 12 amino acids. The CDR3 protein is CASGLADWGEFF. As DNA, the CDR3 is TGTGCTAGTGGTTTGGCCGACTGGGGAGAGTTCTTC. The variable domain in full, completed from reference TRBV12-5 and TRBJ2-1, reads DARVTQTPRHKVTEMGQEVTMRCQPILGHNTVFWYRQTMMQGLELLAYFRNRAPLDDSGMPKDRFSAEMPDATLATLKIQPSEPRDSAVYFCASGLADWGEFFGPGTRLTVL.

V usage is TRBV20-1 and J usage is TRBJ1-5; D is unclear. Germline CDR1 is DFQATT and CDR2 is SNEGSKA (reference sequence). The CDR3 covers 15 residues. Trimming pared 3 bases from V and 2 bases from J, leaving 14 bases between. The CDR3 DNA sequence: TGCAGTGCTAGGCAACCGGGCCCAGGCAATCAGCCCCAGCATTTT. It encodes CSARQPGPGNQPQHF.

This clonotype turned up a few times. The chain joins TRBV28 to TRBJ1-2; tentative D call: TRBD1 (6 bases). CDR3 size: 15 residues. Per germline, CDR1 MDHEN and CDR2 SYDVKM. Deletions cut 3 bases from V and 4 bases from J, with 15 bases between. CDR3 sequence (DNA): TGTGCCAGCAGTTTGCTTAGGGGGACGAGCTATGGCTACACCTTC. Translating it yields CASSLLRGTSYGYTF.

V gene TRBV29-1 combines with J gene TRBJ1-2; 8 bases fit TRBD1. Germline V gene data show CDR1 as SQVTM and CDR2 as ANQGSEA. The length of the CDR3 is 13 residues. The V gene end was trimmed by 6 bases and the J gene end by 5 bases; junction bases not matched to a gene: 8. CDR3 bases: TGCAGCGTCCCGGACAGGGAGGGGTATGGCTACACCTTC. Translating gives CSVPDREGYGYTF.

This rearrangement joins TRBV6-5 to TRBJ1-5; D gene unclear. The CDR3 covers 13 residues. From germline, CDR1 is MNHEY and CDR2 SVGAGI. V was cut by 4 bases and J by 5 bases, with 9 bases left in between. The CDR3 is CASSFNSDQPQHF. CDR3 in DNA: TGTGCCAGCAGTTTTAATTCTGATCAGCCCCAGCATTTT.

The rearrangement uses TRBV20-1 and TRBJ2-1; 12 bases are shared with TRBD1. CDR1 is DFQATT and CDR2 is SNEGSKA in the germline V gene (reference sequence). This CDR3 region has 20 residues. V was clipped by 4 bases and J by 4 bases; unmatched bases: 20. The CDR3 coding sequence is TGCAGTGCTACAGTTACCCCGGGACAGGGGGCTCAGAGGGCTTACAATGAGCAGTTCTTC. This codes for CSATVTPGQGAQRAYNEQFF.

This clonotype was observed a few times. The V gene is TRBV7-9, the J gene TRBJ2-7, with D tentatively TRBD2 (5 bases). CDR1 is SEHNR, CDR2 FQNEAQ, per germline (reference sequence). V lost 5 bases and J 0 bases, leaving 17 bases between the germline ends. The CDR3 loop spans 16 amino acids. The CDR3 bases are TGTGCCAGCAGCCCTAGAGAGGGCCTTAGCTCCTACGAGCAGTACTTC. It translates to CASSPREGLSSYEQYF.

V gene TRBV3-1 combines with J gene TRBJ2-1, with 7 bases aligning to TRBD2. The CDR3 is 14 residues long. The V segment lost 10 bases and the J segment 4 bases; nucleotides outside the gene matches: 10. Per the germline V gene, CDR1 is LGHDT and CDR2 is YNNKEL (reference sequence). The CDR3 DNA is TGTGCCACCTCGGTCCTAGCGGATTACAATGAGCAGTTCTTC. It specifies CATSVLADYNEQFF.

The table lists this clonotype with a few counts. The chain is built from TRBV2 and TRBJ2-5, with a tentative D call TRBD2 (6 bases). This CDR3 has 15 residues. V lost 1 base to trimming and J lost 1 base, with 10 bases between them. Germline loops: CDR1 SNHLY, CDR2 FYNNEI. The CDR3 nucleotides read TGTGCCAGCAGTGAAGAAGGAGGGCCCCAAGAGACCCAGTACTTC. The encoded protein is CASSEEGGPQETQYF.

The rearrangement joins TRBV4-1 to TRBJ2-5; 7 nucleotides match TRBD2. Germline CDR1 is MGHRA and CDR2 is YSYEKL. V was pared by 11 bases and J by 2 bases, with 14 bases of the junction left unmatched. The CDR3 is made up of 15 amino acids. CDR3 sequence reads: CASRWGRAQQETQYF. DNA of the CDR3: TGCGCCTCAAGGTGGGGGAGGGCACAACAAGAGACCCAGTACTTC.

This clonotype showed up just a few times. The V call is TRBV4-1, the J call TRBJ1-5; TRBD1 is a possible D gene (6 bases). The CDR3 consists of 14 residues. Germline V lookup: CDR1 MGHRA, CDR2 YSYEKL. Trimming took 4 bases from V and 3 from J, leaving 10 bases between them. The CDR3 region is CASSPDRYNQPQHF. For the CDR3, the DNA is TGCGCCAGCAGCCCGGACAGATACAATCAGCCCCAGCATTTT.

This clonotype occurred many times. This chain links TRBV28 with TRBJ2-5, with a weak D call TRBD1 (5 bases). V lost 7 bases, J lost 0 bases, and 6 bases lay in between. Germline V lookup: CDR1 MDHEN, CDR2 SYDVKM. This CDR3 spans 12 amino acids. CDR3 residues: CASKGDQETQYF. The CDR3 bases are TGTGCCAGCAAAGGGGACCAAGAGACCCAGTACTTC.

The chain uses TRBV5-1 and TRBJ1-5, with a possible D match to TRBD1 (5 bases). There are 14 residues in the CDR3. Per germline, CDR1 SGHRS and CDR2 YFSETQ. Between the trimmed V and J ends, which lost 5 bases and 0 bases, there was a span of 9 bases. The CDR3 nucleotides are TGCGCCAGCAGGCCGGACAATAGCAATCAGCCCCAGCATTTT. This sequence encodes CASRPDNSNQPQHF.

J is TRBJ2-3 and V is TRBV7-2; the D gene is possibly TRBD2 (5 bases). There are 14 residues in the CDR3. Germline CDR1 is SGHTA and CDR2 is FQGNSA. V was cut by 4 bases and J by 4 bases, with 12 bases left in between. The CDR3 nucleotides are TGTGCCAGCAGCTCTGCCGGCGGGCCAGATACGCAGTATTTT. Encoded protein: CASSSAGGPDTQYF.

This clonotype occurred a few times. V usage is TRBV4-1 and J usage is TRBJ1-2; D is unresolved. CDR3 length: 14 amino acids. V gave up 0 bases and J gave up 4 bases, with 9 bases separating them. The germline gives CDR1 MGHRA, CDR2 YSYEKL. In DNA form, the CDR3 reads TGCGCCAGCAGCCAAGAGGCCACCCCCTATGGCTACACCTTC. Its protein is CASSQEATPYGYTF.

CDR3: CASRPGTDYEQYF. The CDR3 DNA reads TGTGCCAGTAGGCCTGGGACCGACTACGAGCAGTACTTC. V gene TRBV19 combines with J gene TRBJ2-7; D is possibly TRBD1 or TRBD2 (5 bases each). The length of the CDR3 is 13 residues. With 6 bases removed from V and 3 bases from J, the gap between germline ends came to 12 bases. In germline, CDR1 is LNHDA, CDR2 SQIVND (reference sequence).

This rearrangement joins TRBV6-1 to TRBJ2-4, with a tentative D call TRBD1 (6 bases). Per the germline V gene, CDR1 is MNHNS and CDR2 is SASEGT. V shed 7 bases and J shed 13 bases, with 23 bases lying between them. The CDR3 has 14 residues. The CDR3 sequence is CASNHRVSLEEQYF. DNA for the CDR3: TGTGCCAGCAATCACAGGGTGTCTCTGGAAGAGCAGTACTTC.

As concerns this clonotype: The junction and the germline gene differ at one end; a read error may be behind it. The genes are TRBV12-3 or TRBV12-4 and TRBJ1-4; D unclear. The CDR3 runs 14 residues. The CDR3 DNA reads TGTGCCAACAGTTTCGCGGAAGTTGAGCTCAAACTGTTTTTT. This sequence encodes CANSFAEVELKLFF.